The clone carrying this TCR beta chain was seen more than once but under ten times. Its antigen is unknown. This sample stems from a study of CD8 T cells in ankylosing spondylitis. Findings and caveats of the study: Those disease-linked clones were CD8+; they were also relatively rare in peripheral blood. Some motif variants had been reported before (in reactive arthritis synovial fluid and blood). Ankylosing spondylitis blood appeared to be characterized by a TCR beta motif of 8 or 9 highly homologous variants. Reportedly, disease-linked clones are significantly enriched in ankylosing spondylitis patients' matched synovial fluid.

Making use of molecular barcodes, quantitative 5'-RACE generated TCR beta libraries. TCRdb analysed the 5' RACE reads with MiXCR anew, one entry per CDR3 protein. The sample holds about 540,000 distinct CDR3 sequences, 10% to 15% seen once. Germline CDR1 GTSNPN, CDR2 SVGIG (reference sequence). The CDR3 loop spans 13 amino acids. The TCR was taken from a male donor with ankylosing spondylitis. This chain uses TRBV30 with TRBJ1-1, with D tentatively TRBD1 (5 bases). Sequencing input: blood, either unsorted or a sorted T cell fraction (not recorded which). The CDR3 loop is CAHGRGLRTEAFF. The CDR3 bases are TGTGCGCATGGACGGGGCCTGAGGACTGAAGCTTTCTTT.